What follows is one TCR beta chain and its context. This entry comes from a study of blood T cell repertoires in COVID-19. At the level of the study: There were acute and convalescent COVID-19 samples, and they came from the United States, Italy and Spain. Sample material is recorded as cDNA or gDNA derived from T cells, B-cell-depleted T cells, or PBMCs.

Per the germline V gene, CDR1 is LNHDA and CDR2 is SQIVND (reference sequence). The CDR3 is 15 amino acids. V gave up 3 bases and J gave up 6 bases; unmatched junction bases: 6. Original analysis: By means of reference gene primer amplification, nucleated cell counts were estimated. The repertoire was sequenced with immunoSEQ multiplex PCR; TCRdb's copy has only in-frame clones and lacks some. Clone size and the V and J calls come from that table; the DNA yielded D and trimming. The table records 100,000 to 150,000 clones, approximately 85% of them present only once. This rearrangement joins TRBV19 to TRBJ2-3; TRBD2 agrees at 10 bases. Material: peripheral blood. This sequence originates from a woman of 80 years or more with COVID-19, enrolled during active disease. CDR3 sequence reads: CASSISGTSVDTQYF. The CDR3 nucleotides are TGTGCCAGTAGTATCTCGGGGACTAGCGTCGATACGCAGTATTTT.